What follows describes a single T cell receptor (beta chain). The sample comes from a study of blood T cell repertoires in COVID-19. Study-wide context: Samples of COVID-19 (acute and convalescent) were obtained from the United States, Italy and Spain. PBMCs, B-cell-depleted T cells, or T cells provided the cDNA or gDNA that made up the material.

Methods used by the authors: Cell counts per sample came from amplifying reference gene primers. Produced via immunoSEQ multiplex PCR; TCRdb's table is partial and in-frame only. The D gene and trimming were derived from the DNA, and the V and J assignments and clone size from that table. The sample lists 65,000 to 70,000 clones; over 65% were seen once. Germline V gene data show CDR1 as SGHTA and CDR2 as FQGNSA. CDR3 length: 15 residues. Deletions cut 1 base from V and 0 bases from J, with 8 bases between. This chain uses TRBV7-2 with TRBJ2-3, with D maybe TRBD2 (6 bases). What was sequenced was peripheral blood. This sequence was found in a human donor in a cohort sampled during active COVID-19. Written as DNA, the CDR3 is TGTGCCAGCAGCTTAGAAAGCGGGAGCACAGATACGCAGTATTTT. Its translation: CASSLESGSTDTQYF.